These T cell receptor beta chains were read from a single sample in a study of OX40 agonist ivuxolimab in advanced cancers. The assay was immunoSEQ multiplex PCR, and TCRdb's table has in-frame clones only and misses some. The table has about 76,000 clones, over 75% seen once. The material was CD4+ or CD8+ T cells sorted from blood, obtained in a trial of the OX40 agonist ivuxolimab. Receptor source: an adult with an advanced solid tumor such as melanoma, head and neck, liver or kidney cancer. The CDR3 runs from the conserved cysteine through the conserved F or W. The order of the fields is clone size, J gene, D gene, V gene, CDR3 protein, CDR3 DNA. D genes are given only for firm matches. A clone size is listed for some rows: how often the clone was seen (once, few, many), or a class if it is expanded.

clone size: few
J gene: TRBJ1-2
D gene: -
V gene: TRBV6-1
CDR3 protein: CASSEALGGAGYTF
CDR3 DNA: TGTGCCAGCAGTGAAGCGCTCGGCGGGGCTGGCTACACCTTC

clone size: -
J gene: TRBJ2-2
D gene: TRBD1
V gene: TRBV5-1
CDR3 protein: CASSLRGTELGELFF
CDR3 DNA: TGCGCCAGCAGCTTGAGGGGGACAGAGCTAGGGGAGCTGTTTTTT

clone size: -
J gene: TRBJ2-1
D gene: -
V gene: TRBV27
CDR3 protein: CASSLSGRAFYNEQFF
CDR3 DNA: TGTGCCAGCAGTTTATCGGGTAGGGCTTTCTACAATGAGCAGTTCTTC

clone size: -
J gene: TRBJ1-2
D gene: -
V gene: TRBV11-2
CDR3 protein: CASSPSPGLLGYTF
CDR3 DNA: TGTGCCAGCAGCCCAAGCCCTGGACTTCTTGGCTACACCTTC

clone size: -
J gene: TRBJ2-7
D gene: -
V gene: TRBV6-5
CDR3 protein: CASSVAERPSYEQYF
CDR3 DNA: TGTGCCAGCAGCGTAGCGGAGAGACCTTCCTACGAGCAGTACTTC

clone size: -
J gene: TRBJ1-4
D gene: -
V gene: TRBV12-5
CDR3 protein: CASGSIWATNEKLFF
CDR3 DNA: TGTGCTAGTGGCTCGATCTGGGCAACTAATGAAAAACTGTTTTTT

clone size: once
J gene: TRBJ2-1
D gene: -
V gene: TRBV7-3
CDR3 protein: CASSPSGSGRNEQFF
CDR3 DNA: TGTGCCAGCAGCCCGTCCGGGTCAGGGAGGAATGAGCAGTTCTTC

clone size: -
J gene: TRBJ1-5
D gene: -
V gene: TRBV10-1
CDR3 protein: CASSESTAKQPQHF
CDR3 DNA: TGCGCCAGCAGTGAGTCGACTGCTAAGCAGCCCCAGCATTTT

clone size: -
J gene: TRBJ2-7
D gene: TRBD1
V gene: TRBV7-3
CDR3 protein: CASSLRQGGEQYF
CDR3 DNA: TGTGCCAGCAGCCTCAGACAGGGTGGCGAGCAGTACTTC

clone size: -
J gene: TRBJ1-2
D gene: TRBD1
V gene: TRBV19
CDR3 protein: CASTALGDRARGYTF
CDR3 DNA: TGTGCCAGTACCGCTCTGGGAGACAGGGCTCGTGGCTACACCTTC

clone size: -
J gene: TRBJ2-2
D gene: -
V gene: TRBV19
CDR3 protein: CASSISGAGELFF
CDR3 DNA: TGTGCCAGTAGTATATCGGGGGCCGGGGAGCTGTTTTTT

clone size: -
J gene: TRBJ1-1
D gene: TRBD1
V gene: TRBV5-1
CDR3 protein: CASRRGGGASMRNTEAFF
CDR3 DNA: TGCGCCAGCAGGAGGGGAGGGGGCGCTTCCATGAGGAACACTGAAGCTTTCTTT

clone size: -
J gene: TRBJ2-5
D gene: TRBD2
V gene: TRBV9
CDR3 protein: CASSVGASGGAQETQYF
CDR3 DNA: TGTGCCAGCAGCGTAGGAGCTAGCGGGGGGGCACAAGAGACCCAGTACTTC

clone size: -
J gene: TRBJ1-1
D gene: TRBD1
V gene: TRBV29-1
CDR3 protein: CSGRDRAMNTEAFF
CDR3 DNA: TGCAGCGGCCGGGACAGGGCCATGAACACTGAAGCTTTCTTT

clone size: few
J gene: TRBJ2-1
D gene: -
V gene: TRBV7-3
CDR3 protein: CASSSQGSSYNEQFF
CDR3 DNA: TGTGCCAGCAGCTCGCAGGGGAGCTCCTACAATGAGCAGTTCTTC

clone size: -
J gene: TRBJ1-1
D gene: TRBD1
V gene: TRBV7-2
CDR3 protein: CASSFDRVGAFF
CDR3 DNA: TGTGCCAGCAGCTTCGACAGGGTCGGAGCTTTCTTT

clone size: -
J gene: TRBJ1-5
D gene: -
V gene: TRBV5-1
CDR3 protein: CASSRKEGPSNQPQHF
CDR3 DNA: TGCGCCAGCAGCCGGAAGGAGGGACCTAGCAATCAGCCCCAGCATTTT

clone size: -
J gene: TRBJ2-1
D gene: TRBD2
V gene: TRBV5-1
CDR3 protein: CASSYWTSGSSYNEQFF
CDR3 DNA: TGCGCCAGCAGCTATTGGACTAGCGGGAGCTCCTACAATGAGCAGTTCTTC

clone size: once
J gene: TRBJ1-2
D gene: -
V gene: TRBV7-9
CDR3 protein: CASSSVGTITNYGYTF
CDR3 DNA: TGTGCCAGCAGCTCCGTCGGGACCATTACTAACTATGGCTACACCTTC

clone size: -
J gene: TRBJ1-2
D gene: -
V gene: TRBV5-6
CDR3 protein: CASSLGGLTNYGYTF
CDR3 DNA: TGTGCCAGCAGCTTGGGGGGGCTTACTAACTATGGCTACACCTTC

clone size: -
J gene: TRBJ1-2
D gene: -
V gene: TRBV21-1
CDR3 protein: CASSKARAGPSWGSYTF
CDR3 DNA: TGTGCCAGCAGCAAAGCGCGGGCCGGTCCCAGCTGGGGGAGCTACACCTTC

clone size: -
J gene: TRBJ1-4
D gene: -
V gene: TRBV6-1
CDR3 protein: CASSDLSGYEKLFF
CDR3 DNA: TGTGCCAGCAGTGACCTCTCTGGGTATGAAAAACTGTTTTTT

clone size: -
J gene: TRBJ2-3
D gene: TRBD1
V gene: TRBV5-1
CDR3 protein: CASSLKGASTDTQYF
CDR3 DNA: TGCGCCAGCAGCTTGAAGGGGGCTAGCACAGATACGCAGTATTTT

clone size: -
J gene: TRBJ2-7
D gene: -
V gene: TRBV5-5
CDR3 protein: CASSLQGASYEQYF
CDR3 DNA: TGTGCCAGCAGCTTACAGGGAGCCAGCTACGAGCAGTACTTC

clone size: -
J gene: TRBJ1-2
D gene: -
V gene: TRBV15
CDR3 protein: CATSRGTTNYGYTF
CDR3 DNA: TGTGCCACCAGCAGAGGGACCACTAACTATGGCTACACCTTC

clone size: -
J gene: TRBJ1-5
D gene: TRBD1
V gene: TRBV27
CDR3 protein: CASSWAGGGQPQHF
CDR3 DNA: TGTGCCAGCAGTTGGGCAGGGGGCGGGCAGCCCCAGCATTTT

clone size: -
J gene: TRBJ1-1
D gene: TRBD1
V gene: TRBV11-2
CDR3 protein: CASSPLLDRVGTEAFF
CDR3 DNA: TGTGCCAGCAGCCCACTTCTGGACAGGGTCGGGACTGAAGCTTTCTTT

clone size: -
J gene: TRBJ1-2
D gene: TRBD1
V gene: TRBV6-5
CDR3 protein: CASRRQGLIDGYTF
CDR3 DNA: TGTGCCAGCAGGAGACAGGGGCTGATAGATGGCTACACCTTC

clone size: -
J gene: TRBJ2-1
D gene: TRBD2
V gene: TRBV15
CDR3 protein: CATSTGLAGGNEQFF
CDR3 DNA: TGTGCCACCAGCACCGGACTAGCGGGAGGAAATGAGCAGTTCTTC

clone size: -
J gene: TRBJ2-1
D gene: -
V gene: TRBV2
CDR3 protein: CASSGSNEQFF
CDR3 DNA: TGTGCCAGCAGCGGAAGCAATGAGCAGTTCTTC

clone size: -
J gene: TRBJ1-4
D gene: -
V gene: TRBV19
CDR3 protein: CASSEPRGRSNEKLFF
CDR3 DNA: TGTGCCAGTAGTGAACCCCGTGGGCGGAGTAATGAAAAACTGTTTTTT

clone size: -
J gene: TRBJ2-3
D gene: TRBD2
V gene: TRBV4-1
CDR3 protein: CASSQDRVFTSGGTDTQYF
CDR3 DNA: TGCGCCAGCAGCCAAGATAGGGTCTTCACTAGCGGGGGCACAGATACGCAGTATTTT

clone size: -
J gene: TRBJ1-5
D gene: -
V gene: TRBV6-5
CDR3 protein: CASSYSGGGQPQHF
CDR3 DNA: TGTGCCAGCAGTTACTCTGGTGGGGGTCAGCCCCAGCATTTT

clone size: -
J gene: TRBJ2-7
D gene: -
V gene: TRBV7-9
CDR3 protein: CASSLQGGAYEQYF
CDR3 DNA: TGTGCCAGCAGCTTACAGGGGGGTGCCTACGAGCAGTACTTC

clone size: -
J gene: TRBJ2-2
D gene: -
V gene: TRBV30
CDR3 protein: CAWSVHGKGGELFF
CDR3 DNA: TGTGCCTGGAGTGTACACGGGAAGGGCGGGGAGCTGTTTTTT

clone size: -
J gene: TRBJ2-1
D gene: -
V gene: TRBV10-3
CDR3 protein: CAISQQGDSYNEQFF
CDR3 DNA: TGTGCCATCAGCCAACAGGGCGACTCCTACAATGAGCAGTTCTTC

clone size: -
J gene: TRBJ2-3
D gene: -
V gene: TRBV4-2
CDR3 protein: CASSQYGFSEGGGGTDTQYF
CDR3 DNA: TGTGCCAGCAGCCAATATGGGTTCAGCGAGGGGGGCGGAGGCACAGATACGCAGTATTTT

clone size: once
J gene: TRBJ2-2
D gene: -
V gene: TRBV15
CDR3 protein: CATSRGTEINTGELFF
CDR3 DNA: TGTGCCACCAGTCGTGGGACCGAGATAAACACCGGGGAGCTGTTTTTT

clone size: -
J gene: TRBJ2-7
D gene: TRBD2
V gene: TRBV9
CDR3 protein: CASSESGRAYEQYF
CDR3 DNA: TGTGCCAGCAGCGAAAGCGGGAGGGCCTACGAGCAGTACTTC

clone size: once
J gene: TRBJ2-7
D gene: -
V gene: TRBV12-5
CDR3 protein: CASGLRQGIAYEQYF
CDR3 DNA: TGTGCTAGTGGTTTGCGTCAGGGGATCGCCTACGAGCAGTACTTC

clone size: -
J gene: TRBJ2-1
D gene: -
V gene: TRBV5-1
CDR3 protein: CASAPRQTYNEQFF
CDR3 DNA: TGCGCCAGCGCCCCAAGACAGACTTACAATGAGCAGTTCTTC

clone size: -
J gene: TRBJ2-2
D gene: -
V gene: TRBV27
CDR3 protein: CASSPTRGTGELFF
CDR3 DNA: TGTGCCAGCAGTCCTACGAGGGGCACCGGGGAGCTGTTTTTT